This TCR beta chain was sequenced for a study of blood T cell repertoires in COVID-19. How the authors handled the data: Amplification from reference gene primers served as the basis for estimated nucleated cell counts. TCRdb's table, derived via immunoSEQ multiplex PCR, lists solely in-frame clones and lacks some. V, J and clone size were drawn from that table, and D and trimming were deduced from the DNA. The top ten hold less than 1.5% of the sample, which has about 110,000 clones, roughly 85% seen once. V shed 2 bases and J 7 bases; nucleotides not matched to a gene: 8. CDR3 length: 15 residues. CDR1 and CDR2 from the germline V gene are SGDLS and YYNGEE.

Sequencing input: peripheral blood. The rearrangement links TRBV9 to TRBJ2-2, with 7 bases identical to TRBD1. The receptor was isolated from a man aged 40-49 years with acute or convalescent COVID-19. The CDR3: CASSVTGTEGGELFF. Written as DNA, the CDR3 is TGTGCCAGCAGCGTCACCGGGACAGAGGGCGGGGAGCTGTTTTTT.